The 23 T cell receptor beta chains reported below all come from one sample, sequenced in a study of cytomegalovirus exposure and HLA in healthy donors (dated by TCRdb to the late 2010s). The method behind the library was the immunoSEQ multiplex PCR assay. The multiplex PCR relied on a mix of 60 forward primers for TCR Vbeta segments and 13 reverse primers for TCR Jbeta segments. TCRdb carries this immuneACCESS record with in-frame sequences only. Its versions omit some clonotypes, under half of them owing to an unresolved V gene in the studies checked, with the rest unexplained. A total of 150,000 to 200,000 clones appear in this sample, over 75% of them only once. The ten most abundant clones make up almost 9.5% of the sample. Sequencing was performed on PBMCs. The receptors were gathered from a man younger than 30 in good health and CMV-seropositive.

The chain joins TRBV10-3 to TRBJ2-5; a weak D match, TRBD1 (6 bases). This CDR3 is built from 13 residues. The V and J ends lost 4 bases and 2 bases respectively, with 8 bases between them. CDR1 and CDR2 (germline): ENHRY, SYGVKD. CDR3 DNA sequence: TGTGCCATCAGTGTAGGGGGACAAGAGACCCAGTACTTC. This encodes CAISVGGQETQYF.

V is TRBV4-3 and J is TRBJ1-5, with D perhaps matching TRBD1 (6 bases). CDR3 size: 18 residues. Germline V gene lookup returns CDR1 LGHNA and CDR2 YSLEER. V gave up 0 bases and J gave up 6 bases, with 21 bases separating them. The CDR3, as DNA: TGCGCCAGCAGCCAAGACCTTAAAAGGGGGGGCGATCGTCAGCCCCAGCATTTT. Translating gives CASSQDLKRGGDRQPQHF.

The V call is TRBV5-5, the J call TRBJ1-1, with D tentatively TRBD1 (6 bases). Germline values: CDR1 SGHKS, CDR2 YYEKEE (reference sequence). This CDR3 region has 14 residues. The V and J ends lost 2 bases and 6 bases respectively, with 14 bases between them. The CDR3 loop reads CASSFVRGSPEAFF. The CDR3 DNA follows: TGTGCCAGCAGCTTCGTCAGGGGATCCCCTGAAGCTTTCTTT.

The CDR3 region is CASSLGGGSPLHF. The DNA of the CDR3 is TGTGCCAGCAGCTTAGGCGGCGGCTCACCCCTCCACTTT. V usage is TRBV7-8 and J usage is TRBJ1-6; no reliable D call. Trimming took 1 base from V and 10 from J, leaving 8 bases between them. This CDR3 is built from 13 residues. The germline CDR1 and CDR2 sequences are SGHVS and FQNEAQ.

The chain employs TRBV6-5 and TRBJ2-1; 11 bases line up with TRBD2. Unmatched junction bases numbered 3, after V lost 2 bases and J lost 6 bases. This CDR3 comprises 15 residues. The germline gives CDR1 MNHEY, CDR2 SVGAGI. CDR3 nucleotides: TGTGCCAGCAGTTACGCCGGGACTAGCGGCAATGAGCAGTTCTTC. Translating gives CASSYAGTSGNEQFF.

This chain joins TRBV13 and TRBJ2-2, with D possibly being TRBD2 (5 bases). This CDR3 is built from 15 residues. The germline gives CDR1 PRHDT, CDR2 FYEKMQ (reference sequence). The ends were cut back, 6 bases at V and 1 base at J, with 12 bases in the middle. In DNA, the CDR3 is TGTGCCAGCAGATCAGGAGCGGAGAACACCGGGGAGCTGTTTTTT. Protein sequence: CASRSGAENTGELFF.

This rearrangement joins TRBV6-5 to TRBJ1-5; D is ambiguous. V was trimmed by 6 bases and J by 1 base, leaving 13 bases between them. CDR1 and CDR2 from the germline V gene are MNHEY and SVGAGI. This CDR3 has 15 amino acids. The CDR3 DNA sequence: TGTGCCAGCAGCCCTAGGCAGAGCAGCAATCAGCCCCAGCATTTT. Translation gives CASSPRQSSNQPQHF.

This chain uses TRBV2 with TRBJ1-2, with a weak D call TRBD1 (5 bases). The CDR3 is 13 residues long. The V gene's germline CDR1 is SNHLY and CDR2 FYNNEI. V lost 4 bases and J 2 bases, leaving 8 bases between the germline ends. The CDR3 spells CASSGDRNYGYTF. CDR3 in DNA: TGTGCCAGCAGTGGCGACAGAAACTATGGCTACACCTTC.

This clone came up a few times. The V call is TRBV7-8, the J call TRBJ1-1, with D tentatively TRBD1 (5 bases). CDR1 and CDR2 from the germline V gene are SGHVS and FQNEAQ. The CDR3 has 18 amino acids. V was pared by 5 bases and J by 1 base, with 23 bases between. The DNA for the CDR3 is TGTGCCAGCAGCATTCAGCCCTCGGCAGGGATGGGGAACACTGAAGCTTTCTTT. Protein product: CASSIQPSAGMGNTEAFF. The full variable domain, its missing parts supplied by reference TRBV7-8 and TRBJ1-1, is GAGVSQSPRYKVAKRGQDVALRCDPISGHVSLFWYQQALGQGPEFLTYFQNEAQLDKSGLPSDRFFAERPEGSVSTLKIQRTQQEDSAVYLCASSIQPSAGMGNTEAFFGQGTRLTVV.

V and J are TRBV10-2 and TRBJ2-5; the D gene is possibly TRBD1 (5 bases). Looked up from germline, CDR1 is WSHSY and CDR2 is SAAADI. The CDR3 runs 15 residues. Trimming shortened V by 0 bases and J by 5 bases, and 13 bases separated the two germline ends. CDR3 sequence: CASSESGRVWETQYF. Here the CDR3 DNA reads TGCGCCAGCAGTGAGTCCGGCAGGGTATGGGAGACCCAGTACTTC.

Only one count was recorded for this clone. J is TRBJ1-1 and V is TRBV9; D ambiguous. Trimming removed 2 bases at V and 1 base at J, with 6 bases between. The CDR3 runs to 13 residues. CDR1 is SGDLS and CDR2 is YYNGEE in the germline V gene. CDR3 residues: CASSVSRNTEAFF. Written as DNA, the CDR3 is TGTGCCAGCAGCGTCTCCAGGAACACTGAAGCTTTCTTT.

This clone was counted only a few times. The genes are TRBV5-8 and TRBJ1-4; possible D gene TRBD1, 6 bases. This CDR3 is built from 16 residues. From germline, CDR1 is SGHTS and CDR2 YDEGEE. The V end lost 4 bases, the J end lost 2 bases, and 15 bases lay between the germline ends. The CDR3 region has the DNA TGTGCCAGCAGCCCTGGACGGGACAACACTAATGAAAAACTGTTTTTT. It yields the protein CASSPGRDNTNEKLFF.

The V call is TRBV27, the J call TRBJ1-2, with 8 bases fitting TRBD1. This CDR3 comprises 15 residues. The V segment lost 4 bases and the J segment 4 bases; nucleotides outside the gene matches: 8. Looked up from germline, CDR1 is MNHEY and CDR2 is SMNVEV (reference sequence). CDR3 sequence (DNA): TGTGCCAGCAGTTCATCCGGACAGGGCTCCTATGGCTACACCTTC. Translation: CASSSSGQGSYGYTF.

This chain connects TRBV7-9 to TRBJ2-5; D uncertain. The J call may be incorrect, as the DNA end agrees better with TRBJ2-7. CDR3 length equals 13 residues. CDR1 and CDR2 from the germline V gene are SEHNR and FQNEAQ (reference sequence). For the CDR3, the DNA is TGTGCCAGCAGCCCGACTGGTTTCTACGAGCAGTACTTC. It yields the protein CASSPTGFYEQYF.

CDR3 coding DNA: TGTGCTAGTGGTTTGCCCGGGACAGGGGGCTACGAGCAGTACTTC. Translation gives CASGLPGTGGYEQYF. V gene TRBV12-5 combines with J gene TRBJ2-5, with TRBD1 matching over 11 bases. The end of the DNA aligns better with TRBJ2-7, so the J call may be wrong. Looked up from germline, CDR1 is LGHNT and CDR2 is FRNRAP. This CDR3 comprises 15 residues.

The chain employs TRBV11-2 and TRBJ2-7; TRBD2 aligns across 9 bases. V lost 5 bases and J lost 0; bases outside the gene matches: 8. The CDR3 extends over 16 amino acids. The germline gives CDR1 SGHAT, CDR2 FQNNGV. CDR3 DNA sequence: TGTGCCAGCAGCCTCGGGCGGGGGGGGAGCTCCTACGAGCAGTACTTC. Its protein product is CASSLGRGGSSYEQYF.

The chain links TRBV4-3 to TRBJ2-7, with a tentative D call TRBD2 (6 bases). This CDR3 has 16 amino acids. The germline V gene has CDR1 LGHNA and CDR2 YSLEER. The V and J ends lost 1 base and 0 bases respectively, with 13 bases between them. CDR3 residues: CASSQGTAGSSYEQYF. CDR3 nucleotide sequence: TGCGCCAGCAGCCAAGGGACCGCGGGGAGCTCCTACGAGCAGTACTTC.

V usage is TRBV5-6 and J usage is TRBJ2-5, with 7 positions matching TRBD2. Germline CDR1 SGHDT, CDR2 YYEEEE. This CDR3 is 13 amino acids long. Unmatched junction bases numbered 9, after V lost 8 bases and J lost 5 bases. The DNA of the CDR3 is TGTGCCAGGATAAAACTAGCGCGGGAGACCCAGTACTTC. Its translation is CARIKLARETQYF.

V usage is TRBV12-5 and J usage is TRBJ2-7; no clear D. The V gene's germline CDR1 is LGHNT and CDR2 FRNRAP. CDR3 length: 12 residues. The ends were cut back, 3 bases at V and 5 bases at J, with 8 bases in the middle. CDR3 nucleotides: TGTGCTAGTGGTTTTGTGCAGAACGAGCAGTACTTC. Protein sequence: CASGFVQNEQYF.

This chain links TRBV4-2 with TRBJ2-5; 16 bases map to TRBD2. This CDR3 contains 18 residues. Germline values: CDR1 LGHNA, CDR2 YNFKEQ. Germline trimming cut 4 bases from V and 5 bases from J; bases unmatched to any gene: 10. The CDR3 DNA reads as TGTGCCAGCAGCCGAGGGACTAGCGGGGGGGCCGGGGGCGAGACCCAGTACTTC. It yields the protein CASSRGTSGGAGGETQYF.

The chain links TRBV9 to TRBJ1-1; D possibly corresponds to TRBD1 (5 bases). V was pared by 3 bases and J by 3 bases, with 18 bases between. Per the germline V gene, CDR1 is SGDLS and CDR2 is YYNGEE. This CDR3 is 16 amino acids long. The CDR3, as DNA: TGTGCCAGCAGCGGAACTACGGACCCGACAGACACTGAAGCTTTCTTT. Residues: CASSGTTDPTDTEAFF. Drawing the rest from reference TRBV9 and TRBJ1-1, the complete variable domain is DSGVTQTPKHLITATGQRVTLRCSPRSGDLSVYWYQQSLDQGLQFLIQYYNGEERAKGNILERFSAQQFPDLHSELNLSSLELGDSALYFCASSGTTDPTDTEAFFGQGTRLTVV.

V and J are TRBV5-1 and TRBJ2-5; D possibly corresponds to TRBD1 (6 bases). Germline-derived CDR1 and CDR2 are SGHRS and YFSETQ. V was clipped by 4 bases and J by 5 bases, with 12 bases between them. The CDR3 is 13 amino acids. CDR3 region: CASSLSQGETQYF. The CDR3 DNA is TGCGCCAGCAGCCTGTCTCAGGGGGAGACCCAGTACTTC.

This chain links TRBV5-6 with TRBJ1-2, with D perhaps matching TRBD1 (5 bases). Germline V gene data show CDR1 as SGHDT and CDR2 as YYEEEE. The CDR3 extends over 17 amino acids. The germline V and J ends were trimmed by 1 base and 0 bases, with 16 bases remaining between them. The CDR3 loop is CASSLKAGVLTNYGYTF. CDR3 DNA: TGTGCCAGCAGCTTGAAGGCGGGGGTGCTGACTAACTATGGCTACACCTTC.